What follows are 16 T cell receptor beta chains derived from one specimen sequenced in a study of beta chain features in type 1 diabetes. The whole isolated RNA underwent reverse transcription, so sequencing captured expressed TCRB transcripts. The repertoire was sequenced with immunoSEQ multiplex PCR; TCRdb's copy has only in-frame clones and lacks some. The sample lists some 300,000 clones, 7.5% to 9.5% occurring once. Specimen: central memory CD4+ T cells from blood. The receptors shown here come from a woman aged 18-29 years in good health.

This clone was observed at least ten times. The chain employs TRBV10-3 and TRBJ2-4; 8 bases line up with TRBD1. J was trimmed by 3 bases and V by 4 bases; bases with no gene match: 5. Germline values: CDR1 ENHRY, CDR2 SYGVKD. The CDR3 totals 15 residues. The CDR3 spells CAISVGDRGKNIQYF. CDR3 nucleotides: TGTGCCATCAGTGTGGGTGACAGGGGCAAAAACATTCAGTACTTC.

The V and J genes are TRBV7-3 and TRBJ2-1; D might be TRBD1 (6 bases). From germline, CDR1 is SGHTA and CDR2 FQGTGA. V dropped 1 base and J dropped 7 bases, with 11 bases sitting between them. The CDR3 is 14 residues long. The CDR3 nucleotides read TGTGCCAGCAGCTTAAATACAGGGCGGAATGAGCAGTTCTTC. Its translation: CASSLNTGRNEQFF.

V is TRBV7-9 and J is TRBJ1-2; 7 bases are shared with TRBD1. After removal of 5 bases from V and 0 bases from J, the junction contained 9 bases not matched to a gene. Germline assignment: CDR1 SEHNR and CDR2 FQNEAQ (reference sequence). This CDR3 is 16 amino acids long. In nucleotides, the CDR3 is TGTGCCAGCAGCCAACGCCGGGACAGCCCTAACTATGGCTACACCTTC. Its translation: CASSQRRDSPNYGYTF.

The chain combines TRBV15 with TRBJ1-3; 7 bases line up with TRBD1. There are 18 residues in the CDR3. With 5 bases clipped from V and 0 bases from J, the junction kept 13 bases outside the gene matches. The germline CDR1 and CDR2 sequences are LNHNV and YYDKDF (reference sequence). The CDR3 DNA reads TGTGCCACCAGCGTAAGACACAGGGGCCGTGACTCTGGAAACACCATATATTTT. This gives the protein CATSVRHRGRDSGNTIYF.

This clone has a handful of counts. The gene calls are TRBV2 and TRBJ2-3; TRBD2 might be the D (6 bases). Trimming pared 6 bases from V and 3 bases from J, leaving 13 bases between. CDR1 is SNHLY and CDR2 is FYNNEI in the germline V gene. CDR3 length: 14 amino acids. This CDR3 reads CASSGRTETDTQYF. The CDR3 region has the DNA TGTGCCAGCAGCGGGAGAACGGAAACAGATACGCAGTATTTT. Complete variable domain (other parts from reference TRBV2 and TRBJ2-3): EPEVTQTPSHQVTQMGQEVILRCVPISNHLYFYWYRQILGQKVEFLVSFYNNEISEKSEIFDDQFSVERPDGSNFTLKIRSTKLEDSAMYFCASSGRTETDTQYFGPGTRLTVL.

The chain employs TRBV19 and TRBJ1-5, with D hard to call. Per germline, CDR1 LNHDA and CDR2 SQIVND (reference sequence). The V and J ends lost 3 bases and 7 bases respectively, with 7 bases between them. This CDR3 spans 12 amino acids. The chain's CDR3 is CASSMLYQPQHF. The CDR3, as DNA: TGTGCCAGTAGTATGTTATACCAGCCCCAGCATTTT.

The chain joins TRBV9 to TRBJ2-6; tentative D call: TRBD2 (5 bases). V was shortened by 0 bases and J by 0 bases, with 10 bases between the two germline ends. This CDR3 is built from 17 residues. Germline CDR1 is SGDLS and CDR2 is YYNGEE. CDR3 amino acids: CASSVARRASGANVLTF. DNA for the CDR3: TGTGCCAGCAGCGTAGCTAGGCGGGCCTCTGGGGCCAACGTCCTGACTTTC.

This clone has a handful of counts. The V gene is TRBV30, the J gene TRBJ2-5; D ambiguous. The ends were cut back, 5 bases at V and 4 bases at J, with 20 bases in the middle. This CDR3 is 15 amino acids long. Germline V gene sequence: CDR1 GTSNPN, CDR2 SVGIG (reference sequence). CDR3 region: CAWDSGPRVRETQYF. Here the CDR3 DNA reads TGTGCCTGGGACTCCGGGCCGAGAGTCCGAGAGACCCAGTACTTC.

This clone showed up many times. The junction departs from the called germline gene at one end, perhaps through a read error. The chain recombines TRBV25-1 with TRBJ1-6, with a tentative D call TRBD1 (5 bases). Germline values: CDR1 MGHDK, CDR2 SYGVNS. The CDR3 sequence is 16 residues long. CDR3 sequence: CASSDPSWGNNSPLHF. CDR3 bases: TGTGCCAGCAGTGATCCCTCCTGGGGGAATAACTCACCCCTCCACTTT.

The genes are TRBV7-2 and TRBJ2-1; 13 bases agree with TRBD2. Germline CDR1 SGHTA, CDR2 FQGNSA. V dropped 6 bases and J dropped 0; count of bases not matched to a gene: 5. The CDR3 has 17 amino acids. The CDR3 coding sequence is TGTGCCAGCAGGGGGACTAGCGGGAAGAACTCCTACAATGAGCAGTTCTTC. Amino acids: CASRGTSGKNSYNEQFF.

The chain links TRBV18 to TRBJ1-1; 8 bases are a match to TRBD1. Losses at the gene ends were 5 bases for V and 5 bases for J; bases not matched to a gene: 7. CDR3 size: 14 residues. The germline gives CDR1 KGHSH, CDR2 LQKENI. CDR3 sequence (DNA): TGTGCCAGCTCATTCGGACAGGGTGGGACTGAAGCTTTCTTT. This sequence encodes CASSFGQGGTEAFF.

This chain uses TRBV28 with TRBJ2-3; 7 nucleotides align to TRBD1. CDR3 size: 17 residues. Trimming removed 2 bases from V and 3 bases from J; junction bases left unmatched: 11. Germline values: CDR1 MDHEN, CDR2 SYDVKM. The chain's CDR3 is CASSLPLPTGPTDTQYF. The CDR3 DNA follows: TGTGCCAGCAGTTTACCCCTCCCGACAGGGCCAACAGATACGCAGTATTTT.

Only a few counts were recorded for this clone. The chain carries TRBV6-6 and TRBJ2-7; D is uncertain. This CDR3 is built from 13 residues. CDR1 and CDR2 (germline): MNHNY, SVGAGI (reference sequence). The V end was cut by 7 bases, the J end by 1 base, with 11 bases between. The CDR3 nucleotides read TGTGCCAGCACCTGGGGTGTGTCCTACGAGCAGTACTTC. Translated: CASTWGVSYEQYF.

The chain links TRBV11-2 to TRBJ2-7; 10 bases match TRBD2. J lost 2 bases, V lost 5 bases, and 9 bases had no gene match. This CDR3 has 16 residues. Germline V lookup: CDR1 SGHAT, CDR2 FQNNGV. The CDR3 region is CASSPIKREGTYEQYF. CDR3 sequence (DNA): TGTGCCAGCAGCCCAATCAAGCGGGAGGGGACCTACGAGCAGTACTTC.

The chain has TRBV7-2 and TRBJ1-5; 8 bases are a match to TRBD1. Per the germline V gene, CDR1 is SGHTA and CDR2 is FQGNSA. V dropped 5 bases and J dropped 5; count of bases not matched to a gene: 5. The CDR3 runs 14 residues. CDR3 in amino acids: CASSPHRGYQPQHF. The CDR3 nucleotides are TGTGCCAGCAGCCCTCACAGGGGGTATCAGCCCCAGCATTTT. Looking up the rest from reference TRBV7-2 and TRBJ1-5 gives the full variable domain: GAGVSQSPSNKVTEKGKDVELRCDPISGHTALYWYRQSLGQGLEFLIYFQGNSAPDKSGLPSDRFSAERTGGSVSTLTIQRTQQEDSAVYLCASSPHRGYQPQHFGDGTRLSIL.

This clone showed up just a few times. The chain uses TRBV4-1 and TRBJ1-6; weak D call: TRBD1 (5 bases). V lost 0 bases and J 10 bases, leaving 16 bases between the germline ends. Germline V gene sequence: CDR1 MGHRA, CDR2 YSYEKL. The CDR3 runs to 16 residues. The CDR3 region has the DNA TGCGCCAGCAGCCAAGAGGGCGGGGGACGGGGATCACCCCTCCACTTT. Amino acids: CASSQEGGGRGSPLHF.